This T cell receptor (beta chain) appears in the sequencing data of a study of lymphopenia after photon versus proton radiotherapy. Study results and caveats: Photon-treated patients lost naive T cells and TCR diversity; proton-treated stayed stable. Post-nadir TCR diversity decline inversely tracked overall survival among those who died. Authors raise, but do not show, better survival with proton therapy. After the lymphocyte nadir, photon-treated repertoires showed oligoclonal expansion, especially of CD8+ Temra cells.

This clone was recorded only once. What it binds is not known. Germline V gene data show CDR1 as SGHDT and CDR2 as YYEEEE. This CDR3 is built from 16 residues. V dropped 4 bases and J dropped 6 bases, with 21 bases sitting between them. The method was immunoSEQ multiplex PCR; TCRdb's version includes in-frame clones alone and lacks a portion of them. Among about 18,000 clones listed, roughly 82% were seen once. This chain connects TRBV5-6 to TRBJ2-3; D gene uncertain. The material sequenced was peripheral blood, taken from a patient treated with proton-based radiotherapy. The TCR sequence derives from a man aged 70-80 years with pancreatic cancer. The CDR3 loop is CASSPPSSPGGDTQYF. As DNA, the CDR3 is TGTGCCAGCAGCCCCCCCTCATCGCCGGGTGGGGATACGCAGTATTTT.